This T cell receptor beta chain appears in the sequencing data of a study of T-cell reconstitution after alpha-beta-depleted transplantation in children. Using unique molecular identifiers, the investigators prepared the TCRbeta library. TCRdb re-derived calls from the PCR reads in MiXCR, one entry per CDR3 protein. The table includes around 200,000 distinct CDR3 sequences, roughly a tenth detected once. The CDR3 is 16 amino acids. V lost 2 bases, J lost 2 bases, and 6 bases stayed unmatched. Germline CDR1 reads MNHEY; CDR2 reads SVGAGI. The sequence was collected from a human donor who donated a stem cell graft to a child with acute lymphoblastic leukemia. Here the sequenced sample was PBMCs from the stem cell graft donor, taken from the stem cell graft. J is TRBJ2-3 and V is TRBV6-5; TRBD2 matches at 8 bases. The CDR3 loop reads CASSYGIAGNTDTQYF. As DNA, the CDR3 is TGTGCCAGCAGTTACGGAATAGCGGGGAACACAGATACGCAGTATTTT.